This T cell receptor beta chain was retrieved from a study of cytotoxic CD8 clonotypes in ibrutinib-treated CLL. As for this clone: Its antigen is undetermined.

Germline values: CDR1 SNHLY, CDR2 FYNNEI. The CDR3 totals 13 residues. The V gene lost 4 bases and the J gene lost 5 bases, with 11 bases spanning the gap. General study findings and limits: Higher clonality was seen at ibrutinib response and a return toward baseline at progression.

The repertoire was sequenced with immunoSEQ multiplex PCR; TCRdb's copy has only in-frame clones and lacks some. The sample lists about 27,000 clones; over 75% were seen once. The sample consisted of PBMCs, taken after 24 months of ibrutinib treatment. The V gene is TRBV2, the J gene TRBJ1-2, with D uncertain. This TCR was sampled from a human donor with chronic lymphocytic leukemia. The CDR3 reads CASSAEPLYGYTF. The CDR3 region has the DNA TGTGCCAGCAGTGCCGAACCTCTATATGGCTACACCTTC. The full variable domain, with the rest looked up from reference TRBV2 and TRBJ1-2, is EPEVTQTPSHQVTQMGQEVILRCVPISNHLYFYWYRQILGQKVEFLVSFYNNEISEKSEIFDDQFSVERPDGSNFTLKIRSTKLEDSAMYFCASSAEPLYGYTFGSGTRLTVV.